The entry below gives a single TCR beta chain sequence along with its context. The data were obtained in a study of blood T cell repertoires in COVID-19. Repertoires were generated with immunoSEQ multiplex PCR, while TCRdb's copy carries only in-frame clones and drops some. Among 200,000 to 250,000 clones listed, around 80% were seen once. V lost 1 base to trimming and J lost 7 bases, with 10 bases between them. The germline gives CDR1 SGHDN, CDR2 FVKESK. The CDR3 consists of 14 residues. The genes are TRBV14 and TRBJ2-2; tentative D call: TRBD2 (5 bases). Source material: peripheral blood. The TCR originated in a woman of 80 years or more with COVID-19, enrolled during active disease. The CDR3 spells CASSQVRGIGELFF. CDR3 nucleotides: TGTGCCAGCAGCCAAGTCCGGGGAATCGGGGAGCTGTTTTTT.